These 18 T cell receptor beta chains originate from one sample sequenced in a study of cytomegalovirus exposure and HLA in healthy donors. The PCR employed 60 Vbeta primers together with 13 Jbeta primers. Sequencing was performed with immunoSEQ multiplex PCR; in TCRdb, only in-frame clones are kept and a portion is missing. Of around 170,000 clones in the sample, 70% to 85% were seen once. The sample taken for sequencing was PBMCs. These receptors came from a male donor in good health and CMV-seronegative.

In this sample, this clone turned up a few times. As DNA, the CDR3 is TGCGCCAGCAGCCGTGTCGGGACAGCTAATGAAAAACTGTTTTTT. It specifies CASSRVGTANEKLFF. The chain combines TRBV4-3 with TRBJ1-4; 7 bases map to TRBD1. The germline V gene encodes CDR1 LGHNA and CDR2 YSLEER. CDR3 size: 15 residues. The junction had 5 bases not matched to a gene; V was cut back by 4 bases and J by 3 bases.

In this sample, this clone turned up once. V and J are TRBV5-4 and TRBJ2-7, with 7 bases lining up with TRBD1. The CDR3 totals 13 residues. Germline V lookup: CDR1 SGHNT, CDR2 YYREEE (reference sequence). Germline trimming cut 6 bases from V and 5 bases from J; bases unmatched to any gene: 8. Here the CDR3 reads CASTLQGSDEQYF. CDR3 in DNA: TGTGCCAGCACCCTACAGGGGAGCGACGAGCAGTACTTC.

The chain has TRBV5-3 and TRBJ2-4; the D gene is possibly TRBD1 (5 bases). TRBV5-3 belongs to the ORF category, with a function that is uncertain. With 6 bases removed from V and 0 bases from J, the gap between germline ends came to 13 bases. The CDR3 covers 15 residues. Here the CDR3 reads CARTKDRIAKNIQYF. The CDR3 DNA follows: TGTGCCAGAACCAAAGACAGAATAGCCAAAAACATTCAGTACTTC.

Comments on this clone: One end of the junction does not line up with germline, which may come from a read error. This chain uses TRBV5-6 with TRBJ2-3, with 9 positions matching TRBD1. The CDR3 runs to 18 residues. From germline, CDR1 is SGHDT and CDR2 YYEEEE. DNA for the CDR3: TGTGCCAGCAGCTCCCGGGACAGGGTTTTTCATGCCACAGATACGCGGTATTTT. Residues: CASSSRDRVFHATDTRYF.

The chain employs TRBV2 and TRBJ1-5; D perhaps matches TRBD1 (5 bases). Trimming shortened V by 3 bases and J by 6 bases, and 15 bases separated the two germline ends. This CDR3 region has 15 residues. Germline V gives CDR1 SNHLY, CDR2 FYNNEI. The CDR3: CASSDLGGRGQPQHF. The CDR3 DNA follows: TGTGCCAGCAGTGATCTGGGGGGTAGGGGTCAGCCCCAGCATTTT.

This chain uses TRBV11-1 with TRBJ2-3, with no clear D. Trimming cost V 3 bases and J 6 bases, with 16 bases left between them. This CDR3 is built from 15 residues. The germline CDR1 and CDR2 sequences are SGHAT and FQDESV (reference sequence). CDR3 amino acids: CASSLVASFADTQYF. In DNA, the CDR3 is TGTGCCAGCAGCTTGGTAGCATCCTTTGCGGATACGCAGTATTTT.

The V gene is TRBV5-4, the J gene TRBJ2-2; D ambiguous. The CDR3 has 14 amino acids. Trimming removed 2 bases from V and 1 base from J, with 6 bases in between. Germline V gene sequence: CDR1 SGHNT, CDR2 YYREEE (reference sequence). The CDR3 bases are TGTGCCAGCAGCTTTATTAGGAACACCGGGGAGCTGTTTTTT. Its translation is CASSFIRNTGELFF.

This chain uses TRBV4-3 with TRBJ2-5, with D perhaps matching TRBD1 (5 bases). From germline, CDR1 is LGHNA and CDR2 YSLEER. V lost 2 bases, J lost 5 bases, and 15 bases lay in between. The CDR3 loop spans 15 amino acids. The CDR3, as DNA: TGCGCCAGCAGCCAACAAACAGGTGGTCGGGAGACCCAGTACTTC. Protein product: CASSQQTGGRETQYF.

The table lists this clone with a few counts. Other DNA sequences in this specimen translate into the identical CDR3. The CDR3 reads CASSFRGDSYEQYF. The CDR3 DNA follows: TGCGCCAGCAGCTTCAGGGGTGACTCCTACGAGCAGTACTTC. This chain joins TRBV5-1 and TRBJ2-7, with TRBD1 as a possible D gene (6 bases). Germline V gives CDR1 SGHRS, CDR2 YFSETQ. V shed 2 bases and J shed 0 bases, with 9 bases lying between them. The CDR3 is 14 residues long.

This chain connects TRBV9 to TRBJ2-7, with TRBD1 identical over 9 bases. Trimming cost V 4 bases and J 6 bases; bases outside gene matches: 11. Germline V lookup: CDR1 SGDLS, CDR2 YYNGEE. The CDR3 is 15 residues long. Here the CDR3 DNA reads TGTGCCAGCAGCACCCGGACAGGGGAGGTTAGCGAGCAGTACTTC. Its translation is CASSTRTGEVSEQYF.

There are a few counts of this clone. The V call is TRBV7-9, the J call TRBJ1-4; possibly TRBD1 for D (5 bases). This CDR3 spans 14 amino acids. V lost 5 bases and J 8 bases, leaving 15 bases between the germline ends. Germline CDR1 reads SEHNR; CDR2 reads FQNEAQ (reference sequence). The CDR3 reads CASSRTSLREKLFF. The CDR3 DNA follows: TGTGCCAGCAGCAGGACATCTTTAAGAGAAAAACTGTTTTTT.

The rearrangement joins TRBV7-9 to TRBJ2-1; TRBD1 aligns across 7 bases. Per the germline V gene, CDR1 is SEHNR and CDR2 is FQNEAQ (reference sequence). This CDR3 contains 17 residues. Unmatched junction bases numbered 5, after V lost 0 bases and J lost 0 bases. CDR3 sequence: CASSLARGGYSYNEQFF. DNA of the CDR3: TGTGCCAGCAGCTTAGCGAGAGGGGGCTACTCCTACAATGAGCAGTTCTTC.

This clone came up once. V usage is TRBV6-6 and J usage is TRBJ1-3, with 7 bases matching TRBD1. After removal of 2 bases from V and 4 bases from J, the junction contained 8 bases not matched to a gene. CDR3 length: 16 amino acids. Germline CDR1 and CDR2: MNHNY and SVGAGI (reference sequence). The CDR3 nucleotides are TGTGCCAGCAGTTACGGCAAGGGGGCGCGGGGAAACACCATATATTTT. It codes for CASSYGKGARGNTIYF.

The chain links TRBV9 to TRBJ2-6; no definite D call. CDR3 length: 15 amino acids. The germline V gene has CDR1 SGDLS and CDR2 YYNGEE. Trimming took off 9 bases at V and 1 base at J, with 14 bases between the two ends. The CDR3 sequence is CATSNPYSGANVLTF. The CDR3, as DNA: TGTGCCACCTCAAACCCCTATTCTGGGGCCAACGTCCTGACTTTC. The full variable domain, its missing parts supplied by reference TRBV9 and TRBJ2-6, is DSGVTQTPKHLITATGQRVTLRCSPRSGDLSVYWYQQSLDQGLQFLIQYYNGEERAKGNILERFSAQQFPDLHSELNLSSLELGDSALYFCATSNPYSGANVLTFGAGSRLTVL.

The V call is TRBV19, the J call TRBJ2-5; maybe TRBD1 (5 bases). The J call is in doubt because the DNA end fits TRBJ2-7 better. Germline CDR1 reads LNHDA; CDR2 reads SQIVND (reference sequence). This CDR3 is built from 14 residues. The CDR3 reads CASSGADSSYEQYF. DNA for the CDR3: TGTGCCAGTAGTGGGGCCGACAGCTCCTACGAGCAGTACTTC.

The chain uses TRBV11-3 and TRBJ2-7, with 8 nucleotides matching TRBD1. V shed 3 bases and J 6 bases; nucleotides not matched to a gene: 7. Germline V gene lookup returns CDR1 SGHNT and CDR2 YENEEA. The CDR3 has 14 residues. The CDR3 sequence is CASSFGQGPSEQYF. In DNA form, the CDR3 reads TGTGCCAGCAGCTTCGGACAGGGCCCGTCCGAGCAGTACTTC.

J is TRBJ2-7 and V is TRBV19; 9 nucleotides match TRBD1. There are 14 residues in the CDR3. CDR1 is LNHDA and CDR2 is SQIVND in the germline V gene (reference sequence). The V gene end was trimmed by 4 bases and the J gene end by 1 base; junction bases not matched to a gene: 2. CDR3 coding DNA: TGTGCCAGTAGTACGGACAGGGGTTCCTACGAGCAGTACTTC. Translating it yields CASSTDRGSYEQYF.

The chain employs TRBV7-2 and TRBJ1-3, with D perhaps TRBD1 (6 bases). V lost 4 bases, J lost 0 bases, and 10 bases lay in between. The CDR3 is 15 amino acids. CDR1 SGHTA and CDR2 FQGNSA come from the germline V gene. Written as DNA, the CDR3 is TGTGCCAGCAGCTCAACAGGGTACTCTGGAAACACCATATATTTT. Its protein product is CASSSTGYSGNTIYF.